This T cell receptor (beta chain) emerged from a study of Ad26.COV2.S vaccination and SARS-CoV-2 variants. General study points: After vaccination, reports described spike-specific CD8+ and CD4+ T cell responses as showing substantial breadth.

In regard to this clone: Antigen unknown.

Per germline, CDR1 SGHRS and CDR2 YFSETQ. The CDR3 is 13 amino acids. Between the trimmed V and J ends, which lost 4 bases and 7 bases, there was a span of 15 bases. Repertoires were generated with immunoSEQ multiplex PCR, while TCRdb's copy carries only in-frame clones and drops some. The table includes 300,000 to 400,000 clones, about nine tenths detected once. Regarding treatment: roughly 19 received Ad26.COV2.S at low or high dose, single or two shots; roughly five received placebo; per-sample allocation not given. Sampling took place 63 days after the first vaccine or placebo injection. The sample came from a Boston adult aged 18-55 years.

This TCR came from a person between 18 and 65 years old who received the Ad26.COV2.S COVID-19 vaccine or a placebo. The material sequenced was peripheral blood, taken in a trial of Ad26.COV2.S vaccine versus placebo. V gene TRBV5-1 combines with J gene TRBJ2-7; D uncertain. As DNA, the CDR3 is TGCGCCAGCAGCGGCGGCAGACGCTTGGAGCAGTACTTC. Its translation: CASSGGRRLEQYF.